This T cell receptor (beta chain) was documented in a study of shared clonotypes between healthy human individuals. Whole-study findings and limits: Naive subsets tended to show greater estimated richness than memory subsets.

The protocol was immunoSEQ multiplex PCR, while the TCRdb copy is restricted to in-frame clones and leaves out a portion. Of nearly 2 million clones listed, over 85% are singletons. Naive CD8 cells comprised CD45RO-negative, CCR7-positively selected cells, excluding terminally differentiated effector memory CD45RA+ cells. Remarks on this clone: Its antigen is undetermined.

Trimming shortened V by 5 bases and J by 8 bases, and 9 bases separated the two germline ends. The germline CDR1 and CDR2 sequences are SEHNR and FQNEAQ (reference sequence). The CDR3 spans 12 residues. V and J are TRBV7-9 and TRBJ1-4; D is possibly TRBD1 (5 bases). This TCR was sampled from a young man in good health. The specimen was naive CD8+ T cells sorted from blood. The CDR3 loop is CASSRQREKLFF. CDR3 coding DNA: TGTGCCAGCAGCCGACAGAGAGAAAAACTGTTTTTT.